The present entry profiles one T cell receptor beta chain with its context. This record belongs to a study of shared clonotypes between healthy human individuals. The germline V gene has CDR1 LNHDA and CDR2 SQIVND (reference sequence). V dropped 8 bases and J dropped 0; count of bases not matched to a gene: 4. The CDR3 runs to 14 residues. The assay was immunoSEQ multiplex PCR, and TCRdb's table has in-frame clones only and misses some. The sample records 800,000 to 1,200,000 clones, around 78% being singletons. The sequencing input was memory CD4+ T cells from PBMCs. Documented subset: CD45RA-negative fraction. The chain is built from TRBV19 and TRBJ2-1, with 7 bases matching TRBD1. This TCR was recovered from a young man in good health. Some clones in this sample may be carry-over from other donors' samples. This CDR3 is CASRQGASYNEQFF. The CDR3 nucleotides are TGTGCCAGTCGACAGGGAGCCTCCTACAATGAGCAGTTCTTC.